This T cell receptor beta chain emerged from a study of cytomegalovirus exposure and HLA in healthy donors. The study's findings and limits: In an earlier analysis, most TCR beta V segments were productive about 87% or about 30% of the time. A later analysis found most CMV-associated TCR beta chains apparently HLA-restricted. Association of a missense DCLRE1C variant with TCR beta V- and J-gene trimming was reported in a later analysis.

Details on this clone: Its antigen is currently unknown.

It was with 60 Vbeta and 13 Jbeta primers that the PCR ran. TCRdb keeps only in-frame clones here, not all; method: immunoSEQ multiplex PCR. Of 120,000 to 150,000 clones listed, approximately 80% are singletons. Donors in the study were healthy people who gave bone marrow. The CDR3 covers 15 residues. V was shortened by 1 base and J by 2 bases, with 11 bases between the two germline ends. CDR1 is SGHRS, CDR2 YFSETQ, per germline. This TCR came from a woman aged 35 to 49 in good health and CMV-seronegative. The chain combines TRBV5-1 with TRBJ2-3; possible D gene TRBD1, 5 bases. The sample taken for sequencing was PBMCs. The CDR3: CASSLQQGNTDTQYF. DNA of the CDR3: TGCGCCAGCAGCTTGCAGCAGGGAAACACAGATACGCAGTATTTT.